Described below is a single T cell receptor (beta chain) sequence and its context. In this sample, this clone turned up once. It lacks a known antigen. Base qualities are not at hand, and no much larger clone is one base apart. In total, approximately 690 healthy bone marrow donors made up the cohort. All cohort members were sampled while nominally healthy, although unrecorded immune exposures were likely present. The donor was CMV seropositive and belonged to the group of more than 250 seropositive cohort members. A peripheral blood sample was collected from each donor, and TCR beta sequencing was performed on peripheral blood mononuclear cells. The Qiagen DNeasy Blood Extraction Kit was used to extract genomic DNA from the blood cell samples. The germline V gene provides CDR1 SGDLS and CDR2 YYNGEE. The CDR3 has 16 amino acids, counting the end cysteine and phenylalanine. The entry retains the CDR3 DNA only, 48 bases that are in frame from base 1. After removal of 3 bases from V and 4 bases from J, the junction retains 4 bases not matched to a gene.

The library relied on the immunoSEQ multiplex PCR assay. A mixture of 60 forward primers for TCR Vbeta segments and 13 reverse primers for TCR Jbeta segments was used in the multiplex PCR. A multiplex PCR assay on genomic DNA amplified the CDR3 region of rearranged TCR beta genes. On the Illumina HiSeq System, the amplified TCR beta libraries were sequenced as 87-base-pair reads. The authors processed their data as follows. A later analysis counted about 80 million unique TCR beta chains across the 600 to 850 repertoires, and about 10 million of these chains were shared by at least two donors. Raw reads were error-corrected and collapsed into unique sequences with a nearest-neighbor algorithm that merged closely related sequences to remove PCR and sequencing errors. Alignment of CDR3 sequences to IMGT reference sequences was used to assign V, D and J gene segments. Each retained sequence needed at least a six-nucleotide match to both a V gene segment and a J gene segment. A rearrangement was called productive if the CDR3 had no stop codons and remained in frame with V and J, and every other rearrangement was called non-productive. Following IMGT convention, CDR3 was defined as the stretch from the second conserved V-encoded cysteine up to the conserved J-encoded phenylalanine. The earlier analysis of about 610 of the donors excluded sequences that lacked an unambiguous match to a single V gene segment. In an earlier analysis of some 590 of the donors, a V segment was called functional when productive rearrangements were above 56.7%, and segregating when the standard deviation between donors exceeded 5%. A statistical classification framework was built for diagnosing cytomegalovirus status from the catalog of TCR beta chain sequences. V and J gene assignment, in a later analysis, came from comparing TCR nucleotide sequences with IMGT/GENE-DB human TR gene sequences. A later analysis assigned CDR3 sequences and most-parsimonious VDJ recombination scenarios with the TCRdist pipeline. In a later analysis, every TCR beta chain was defined by the combination of its CDR3 amino acid sequence and its V-gene family, and reads without a unique V-gene family were dropped. As a way to deal with suspected cross-contamination and a sequencing artifact, a later analysis dropped roughly 620 nucleotide sequences that were highly shared and had low generation probability. For each public chain, a later analysis derived a clonal expansion index from normalized ranks of inferred template counts within each repertoire. In a later analysis, generation probabilities were computed using a VDJ recombination model fitted to out-of-frame rearrangements, and the results were checked against IGoR. In a later analysis, hypergeometric tests were used to score TCR-TCR, TCR-HLA and TCR-CMV co-occurrence, with a repertoire-size bias correction applied to TCR pairs. False discovery rates were estimated in a later analysis by permuting HLA or CMV assignments 20 times. In a later analysis, co-occurring TCRs were grouped using DBSCAN, and TCRdist sequence similarity was added for clustering within HLA-allele-positive subsets. Repertoires with fewer than 30,000 or more than 120,000 public chains, plus five repertoires with anomalous nucleotide sharing, were excluded from co-occurrence clustering. TCRdb took this table from immuneACCESS and kept in-frame rearrangements with V and J called. Such tables lack part of the clones; where checked against another copy, unresolved V genes explain under half of the gap, and the rest is unexplained. D and trimming were read from the DNA, whereas the V and J calls and clone size are those reported in that table. The sample table holds over 150,000 clones, of which 65% to 90% were seen once. The ten most abundant clones make up about 10% of the sample.

This sample stems from a study of cytomegalovirus exposure and HLA in healthy donors (dated by TCRdb to about 2017). In terms of the full investigation: In an earlier analysis of some 610 of the donors, around 300 Gb of sequence data and 117 million unique TCR beta sequences from 150 million to 200 million T cells were reported. Around 330 gigabases of sequencing data and around 88 million unique TCR sequences made up an early release that covered approximately 650 HLA-typed donors. Among the approximately 420 genotyped donors, around 81% belonged to the genetic ancestry cluster associated with self-reported Caucasian donors. The study was designed to test whether signatures of past pathogen exposure could be identified by cataloging public T cell receptors. The T cell repertoires of 550 to 850 subjects were profiled by immunosequencing and related to cytomegalovirus serostatus. In addition to the first cohort of roughly 700 subjects, a separate validation cohort of 120 different subjects was used. To predict cytomegalovirus infection status, the study combined high-throughput TCR immunosequencing, statistical association of individual TCRs with disease status, and machine learning. A later analysis re-analyzed previously published TCR beta repertoires from 666 donors and added high-resolution HLA genotyping to study TCR occurrence patterns. The later analysis used no new phenotypic data to find candidate immune exposures, relying instead on TCR beta sequences and their occurrence across donors. In an earlier analysis of over 550 of the donors, high-throughput TCR beta sequencing was used to judge whether each TCR beta V gene segment behaved as functional or pseudogenic. Donor age, sex, ethnicity and CMV serostatus were compiled together with the repertoire data. In a later genetic analysis, genome-wide SNP genotypes for about 65% of the 666 donors were used, and that subset was treated as a discovery cohort. All discovery cohort repertoires had been generated using a single sequencing platform. Both class I and class II loci were covered by HLA typing, at four-digit resolution. Typing coverage varied by locus: roughly 629-640 donors for A, B, C, DRB1 and DQB1; more than 500 for DQA1; around 610 for DPA1; more than 450 for DPB1. Roughly 5 DR-DQ haplotypes were handled as single units for association and clustering because linkage in the cohort was strong. Among about 400 genotyped donors of the cohort, an average of around 220,000 unique TCR beta nucleotide sequences was sequenced per donor, of which 15% to 20% were non-productive.

Study-wide conclusions, independent of this receptor: Only TCR beta chains were sequenced in this cohort, and the absence of alpha or paired-chain data limited detectable features. Roughly uniform sequencing depth across donors was assumed in presence/absence analyses, although this assumption may not hold. A group of highly shared sequence variants was considered likely to be a technical artifact of the sequencing pipeline. An association between a missense DCLRE1C variant and V-gene and J-gene trimming of TCR beta chains was found in a later genetic analysis and replicated in an independent cohort. Most TCR sequences were observed very rarely across donors, whereas some public TCRs were present in many individuals. Some IMGT-functional V segments, including TRBV6-2 and TRBV6-3, could not be told apart with the 87-base-pair reads, so those segments were excluded. The study gave a list of over 150 TCR beta chains associated with cytomegalovirus. For the cohort, immune exposure information was limited to CMV serostatus. A further reported finding was that TCR beta sequences accurately predicted the HLA-A and HLA-B alleles for most subjects in the first cohort. According to a later genetic analysis, donors in an Asian-associated ancestry cluster had fewer N-insertions in productive TCRs than the approximately 650-donor mean. Broadly in line with IMGT annotations, most TCR beta V segments showed up in productive rearrangements about 90% or about 30% of the time in an earlier analysis of 450 to 600 of the donors. The earlier analysis of a few hundred of the donors excluded roughly 17 rarely observed V segments, including chromosome 9 orphons, because counts were too low. Most CMV-associated TCR beta chains appeared to be HLA-restricted in a later analysis, and the HLA associations seemed to be driven largely by CMV exposure. In a later analysis, TCR association rates were found to vary across HLA loci, with the most associated TCRs seen for DRB1 alleles and the fewest for HLA-C alleles. A later analysis associated about 17,000 TCR beta sequences with specific HLA alleles at a false discovery rate of 0.05. Because HLA typing was missing for some donors at each locus, association tests included only the typed subset. Three of the identified cytomegalovirus-associated TCR beta chains were confirmed in vitro to be specific for cytomegalovirus antigens. A later analysis reported that several top co-occurrence clusters appeared linked to parvovirus B19, influenza, CMV and Epstein-Barr virus. It was suggested by the authors that the approach could potentially be generalized to other disease states and immunological phenotypes. In both the original and validation cohorts, the classifier was reported to diagnose cytomegalovirus status with high specificity and sensitivity. Correlated functional status among segregating V segments might be attributable to linkage disequilibrium, but an unknown experimental factor could not be ruled out. A later analysis found that HLA-associated TCR beta chains were more clonally expanded and had lower generation probabilities than equally common non-associated chains. When HLA alleles, especially DR and DQ, strongly co-occurred, attributing TCR associations to individual alleles was difficult.

The receptor's source is a man over 45 in good health and CMV-seropositive. Sequencing used PBMCs. This receptor chain uses TRBV9 and TRBJ2-2, and 12 junctional nucleotides match TRBD2. The DNA is TGTGCCAGCAGCGCTAGCGGGGGGGCCCTCACCGGGGAGCTGTTTTTT. Translation gives CASSASGGALTGELFF.